The following is a T cell receptor (beta chain) sequence with its context. Its antigen is not identified. The same CDR3 is also encoded by other DNA sequences in this sample. The V end was cut by 4 bases, the J end by 4 bases, with 8 bases between. CDR3 length: 13 residues. Germline values: CDR1 LNHDA, CDR2 SQIVND (reference sequence). These data come from a study of cytomegalovirus exposure and HLA in healthy donors. Across the study: As released early, the data held around 80 million unique TCRs from HLA-typed donors.

Study-wide results and caveats: Some segments of the V type, notably TRBV6-2 and TRBV6-3, were excluded as indistinguishable. HLA restriction was apparent for most CMV-associated TCR beta chains in a later analysis.

The PCR made use of 60 Vbeta and 13 Jbeta primers. Assay: immunoSEQ multiplex PCR; the TCRdb copy retains only in-frame clones and omits some. Of nearly 110,000 clones listed, over 65% are singletons. The chain carries TRBV19 and TRBJ1-5, with a weak D call TRBD1 (6 bases). The receptor was derived from a woman between 40 and 50 years old in good health and CMV-seropositive. The sequencing sample was made of PBMCs. CDR3 bases: TGTGCCAGTAGTACCCAGGGGAATCAGCCCCAGCATTTT. It is translated as CASSTQGNQPQHF.